This section outlines one T cell receptor beta chain sequence together with its context. Its antigen is unknown. This sample was included in a study of tumor-infiltrating lymphocytes in primary liver carcinoma. Study-level findings and limits: Only about 8-25% of top clones were detected in each of the five tumor regions.

For each extraction, RNA and DNA were obtained together from around 18-30 mg of unsorted bulk tissue. The CDR3 length is 14 residues. J gave up 7 bases and V 8 bases, and 10 bases lay outside the gene matches. Germline-derived CDR1 and CDR2 are SQVTM and ANQGSEA. Total RNA amounting to about 520 ng was the source from which TCR beta cDNA was made with a constant-region primer. A slightly modified ARM-PCR protocol with three nested multiplex PCR rounds produced these TCR beta libraries. The study ran its first two PCR rounds for nine to eleven cycles each, using TRBV1-TRBV30 forward primers and a C-beta reverse primer. MiXCR was run by TCRdb on the multiplex PCR reads, yielding one entry per CDR3 protein. This table has some 120,000 distinct CDR3 sequences, 50% to 65% appearing once.

The sequence derives from a woman aged 55-70 years with primary liver carcinoma and hepatitis B virus infection. Sequenced: liver tumor tissue from sampling region 1. The subset: tumor region T1, superior pole. The chain joins TRBV29-1 to TRBJ2-1; TRBD2 agrees at 11 bases. CDR3 DNA: TGCAGCTCTTCCCTAGCGGGAGGACGTAATGAGCAGTTCTTC. This gives the protein CSSSLAGGRNEQFF.